There are a few counts of the clone carrying this T cell receptor beta chain. The target antigen is unknown. This record belongs to a study of cytomegalovirus exposure and HLA in healthy donors. Study outcomes and limitations: While the bulk of TCR sequences proved rare, some public TCRs turned up in many donors.

Vbeta (60) and Jbeta (13) primers were used in the PCR. Some clones are missing from TCRdb's copy, which holds only in-frame ones; the method was immunoSEQ multiplex PCR. The repertoire holds about 110,000 clones, with 71% as singletons. Germline loops: CDR1 SQVTM, CDR2 ANQGSEA. V was trimmed by 7 bases and J by 0 bases, leaving 14 bases between them. This CDR3 contains 14 residues. The gene calls are TRBV29-1 and TRBJ2-3, with D maybe TRBD1 (6 bases). Material for sequencing was PBMCs. The clonotype originates from a female donor in good health and CMV-seronegative. The CDR3: CSERAGASTDTQYF. CDR3 sequence (DNA): TGCAGCGAACGCGCAGGGGCTAGCACAGATACGCAGTATTTT.